Detailed here is one TCR beta chain. Sequenced by immunoSEQ multiplex PCR; TCRdb stores in-frame clones only, minus some. The table has 2 million to 2.5 million clones, roughly 90% seen once. The junction had 7 bases not matched to a gene; V was cut back by 1 base and J by 7 bases. The CDR3 is 15 residues long. CDR1 is MGHRA, CDR2 YSYEKL, per germline. The sample originates from a study of shared clonotypes between healthy human individuals. Sequenced: naive CD4+ T cells from PBMCs. Subset indicated: CD45RA+ positively selected. This sequence originates from a man between 18 and 35 years old in good health. Some clones in this sample may be carry-over from other donors' samples. This rearrangement joins TRBV4-1 to TRBJ2-7; TRBD2 agrees at 10 bases. This CDR3 is CASSQAPGTSAEQYF. The CDR3 region has the DNA TGCGCCAGCAGCCAAGCACCCGGGACTAGCGCTGAGCAGTACTTC.